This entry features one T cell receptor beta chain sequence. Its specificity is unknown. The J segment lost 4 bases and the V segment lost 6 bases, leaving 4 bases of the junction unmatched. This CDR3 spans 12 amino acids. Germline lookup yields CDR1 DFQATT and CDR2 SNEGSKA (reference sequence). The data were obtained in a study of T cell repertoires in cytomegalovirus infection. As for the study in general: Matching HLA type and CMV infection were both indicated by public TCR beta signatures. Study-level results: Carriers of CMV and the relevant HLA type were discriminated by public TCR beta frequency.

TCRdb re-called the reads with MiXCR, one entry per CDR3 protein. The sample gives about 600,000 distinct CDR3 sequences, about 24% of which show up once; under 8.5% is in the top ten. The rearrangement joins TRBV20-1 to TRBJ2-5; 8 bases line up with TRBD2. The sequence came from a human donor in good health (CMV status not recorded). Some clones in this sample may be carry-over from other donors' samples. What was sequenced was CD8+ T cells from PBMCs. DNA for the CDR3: TGCAGTGCACGGGGACTAGGAGAGACCCAGTACTTC. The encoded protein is CSARGLGETQYF.